This TCR beta chain was identified during a study of blood T cell repertoires in COVID-19. Data came from immunoSEQ multiplex PCR; TCRdb stores just in-frame clones and leaves some out. This table has around 200,000 clones, more than 75% appearing once. The sequence derives from a man older than 75 with acute or convalescent COVID-19. What was sequenced was peripheral blood.

CDR3 nucleotides: TGTGCCAGCGCTAGAGACGGGGGTGGGTACAATGAGCAGTTCTTC. Translated, it gives CASARDGGGYNEQFF. The V call is TRBV27, the J call TRBJ2-1, with a tentative D call TRBD2 (6 bases). The CDR3 sequence is 15 residues long. The V and J ends lost 8 bases and 4 bases respectively, with 18 bases between them. The germline V gene encodes CDR1 MNHEY and CDR2 SMNVEV (reference sequence).